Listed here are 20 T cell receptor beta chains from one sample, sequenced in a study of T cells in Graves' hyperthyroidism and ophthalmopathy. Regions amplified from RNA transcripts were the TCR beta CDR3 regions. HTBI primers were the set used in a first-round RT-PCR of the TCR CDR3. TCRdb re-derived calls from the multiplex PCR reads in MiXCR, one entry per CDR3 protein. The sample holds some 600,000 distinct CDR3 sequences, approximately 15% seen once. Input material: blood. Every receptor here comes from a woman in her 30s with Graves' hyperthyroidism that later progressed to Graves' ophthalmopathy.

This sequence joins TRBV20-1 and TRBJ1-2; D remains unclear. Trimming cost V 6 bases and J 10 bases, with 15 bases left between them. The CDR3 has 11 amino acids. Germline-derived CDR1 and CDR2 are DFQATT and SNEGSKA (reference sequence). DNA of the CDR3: TGCAGTGCAGTGCTTGGAGGGTTCTACACCTTC. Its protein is CSAVLGGFYTF.

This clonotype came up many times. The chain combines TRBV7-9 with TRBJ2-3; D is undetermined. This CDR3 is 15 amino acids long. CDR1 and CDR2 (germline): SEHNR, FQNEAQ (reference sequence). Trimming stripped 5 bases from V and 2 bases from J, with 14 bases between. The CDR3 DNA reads TGTGCCAGCAGCCAAGCTAGTCGACTCACAGATACGCAGTATTTT. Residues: CASSQASRLTDTQYF.

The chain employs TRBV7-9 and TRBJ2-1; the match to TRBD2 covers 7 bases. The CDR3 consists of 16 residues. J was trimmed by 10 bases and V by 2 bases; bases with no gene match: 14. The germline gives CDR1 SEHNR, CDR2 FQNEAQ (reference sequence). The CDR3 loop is CASSLLTWEGSGEQFF. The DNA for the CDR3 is TGTGCCAGCAGCTTACTGACGTGGGAGGGTTCGGGGGAGCAGTTCTTC.

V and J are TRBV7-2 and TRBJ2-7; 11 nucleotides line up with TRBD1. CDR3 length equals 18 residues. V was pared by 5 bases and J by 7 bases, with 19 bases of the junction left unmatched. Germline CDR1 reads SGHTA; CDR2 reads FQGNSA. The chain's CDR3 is CASSPHLPGTGGMGEQYF. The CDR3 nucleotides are TGTGCCAGCAGCCCACATCTACCGGGGACAGGGGGGATGGGGGAGCAGTACTTC.

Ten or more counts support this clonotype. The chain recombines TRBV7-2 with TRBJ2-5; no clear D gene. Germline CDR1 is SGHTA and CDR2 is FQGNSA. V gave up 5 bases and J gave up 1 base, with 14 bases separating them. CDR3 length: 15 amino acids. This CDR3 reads CASSPPPEFQETQYF. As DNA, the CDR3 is TGTGCCAGCAGCCCCCCTCCGGAGTTCCAAGAGACCCAGTACTTC.

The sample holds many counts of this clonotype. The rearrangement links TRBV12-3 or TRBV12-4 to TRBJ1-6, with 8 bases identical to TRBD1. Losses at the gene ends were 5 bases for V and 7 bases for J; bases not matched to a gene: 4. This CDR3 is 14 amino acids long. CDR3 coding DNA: TGTGCCAGCAGTGTTAGGACAGGGAATTCACCCCTCCACTTT. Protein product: CASSVRTGNSPLHF.

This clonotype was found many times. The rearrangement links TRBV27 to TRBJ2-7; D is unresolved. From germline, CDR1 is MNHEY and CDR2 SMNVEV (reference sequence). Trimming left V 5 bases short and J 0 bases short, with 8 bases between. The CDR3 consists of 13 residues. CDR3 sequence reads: CASSPTNSYEQYF. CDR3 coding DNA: TGTGCCAGCAGTCCAACCAACTCCTACGAGCAGTACTTC.

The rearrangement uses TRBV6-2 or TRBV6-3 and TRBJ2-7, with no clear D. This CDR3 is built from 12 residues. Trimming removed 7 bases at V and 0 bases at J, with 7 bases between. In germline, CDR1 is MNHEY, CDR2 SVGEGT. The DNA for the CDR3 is TGTGCCAGCAACGCTATCTCCTACGAGCAGTACTTC. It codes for CASNAISYEQYF.

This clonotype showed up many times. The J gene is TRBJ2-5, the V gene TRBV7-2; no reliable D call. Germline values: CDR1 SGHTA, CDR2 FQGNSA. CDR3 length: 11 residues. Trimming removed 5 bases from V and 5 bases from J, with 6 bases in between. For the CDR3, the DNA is TGTGCCAGCAGCCCCGCCGAGACCCAGTACTTC. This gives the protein CASSPAETQYF.

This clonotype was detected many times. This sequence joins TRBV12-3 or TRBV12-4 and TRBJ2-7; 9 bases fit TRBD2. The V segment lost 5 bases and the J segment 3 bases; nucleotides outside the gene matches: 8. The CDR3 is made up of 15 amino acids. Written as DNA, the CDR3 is TGTGCCAGCAGTCCTCTAGCGGGACTCCACTACGAGCAGTACTTC. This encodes CASSPLAGLHYEQYF.

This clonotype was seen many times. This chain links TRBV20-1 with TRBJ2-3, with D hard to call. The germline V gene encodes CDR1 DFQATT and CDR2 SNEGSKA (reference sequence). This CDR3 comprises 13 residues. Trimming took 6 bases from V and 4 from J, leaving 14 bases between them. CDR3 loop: CSALWVIADTQYF. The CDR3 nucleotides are TGCAGTGCGCTTTGGGTAATCGCAGATACGCAGTATTTT.

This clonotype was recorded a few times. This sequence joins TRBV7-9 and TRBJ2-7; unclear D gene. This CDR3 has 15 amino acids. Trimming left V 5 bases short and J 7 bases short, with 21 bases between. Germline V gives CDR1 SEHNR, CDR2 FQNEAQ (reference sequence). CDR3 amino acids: CASSPPAAPSGEQYF. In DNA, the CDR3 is TGTGCCAGCAGCCCCCCGGCGGCCCCTAGTGGAGAGCAGTACTTC.

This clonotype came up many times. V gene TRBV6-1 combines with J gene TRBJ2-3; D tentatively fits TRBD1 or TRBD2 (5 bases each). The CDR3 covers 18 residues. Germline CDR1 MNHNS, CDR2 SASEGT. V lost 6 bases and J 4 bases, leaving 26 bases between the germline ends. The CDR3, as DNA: TGTGCCAGCAGAAGAGCCGGGACCTATTACCCGACCTCAGATACGCAGTATTTT. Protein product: CASRRAGTYYPTSDTQYF.

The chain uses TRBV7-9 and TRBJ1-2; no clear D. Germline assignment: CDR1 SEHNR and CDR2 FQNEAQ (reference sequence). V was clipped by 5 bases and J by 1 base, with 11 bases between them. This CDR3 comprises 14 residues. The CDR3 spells CASSPTAVNYGYTF. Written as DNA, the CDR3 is TGTGCCAGCAGCCCAACAGCAGTTAACTATGGCTACACCTTC.

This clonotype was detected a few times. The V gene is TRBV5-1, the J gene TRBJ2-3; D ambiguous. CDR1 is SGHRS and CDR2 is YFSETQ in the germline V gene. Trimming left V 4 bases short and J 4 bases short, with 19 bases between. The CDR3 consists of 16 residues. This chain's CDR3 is CASSQDLPDDADTQYF. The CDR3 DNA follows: TGCGCCAGCAGCCAGGACCTTCCCGATGACGCAGATACGCAGTATTTT.

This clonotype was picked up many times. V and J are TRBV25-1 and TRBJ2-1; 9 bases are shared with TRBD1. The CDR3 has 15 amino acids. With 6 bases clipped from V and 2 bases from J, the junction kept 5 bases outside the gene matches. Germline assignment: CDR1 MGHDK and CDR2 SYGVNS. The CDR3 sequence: CASSVGQGTYNEQFF. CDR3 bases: TGTGCCAGCAGCGTAGGACAGGGGACCTACAATGAGCAGTTCTTC.

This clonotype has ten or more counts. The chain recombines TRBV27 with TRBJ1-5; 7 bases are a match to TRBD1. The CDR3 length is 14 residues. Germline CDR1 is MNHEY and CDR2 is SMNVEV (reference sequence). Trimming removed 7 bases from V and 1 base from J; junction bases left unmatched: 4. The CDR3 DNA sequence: TGTGCCAGCACCCCGGGACAGAGCAATCAGCCCCAGCATTTT. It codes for CASTPGQSNQPQHF.

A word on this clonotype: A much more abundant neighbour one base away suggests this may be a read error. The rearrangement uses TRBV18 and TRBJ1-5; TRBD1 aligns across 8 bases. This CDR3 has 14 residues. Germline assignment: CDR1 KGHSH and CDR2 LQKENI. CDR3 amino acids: CASSSGGGGQPKHF. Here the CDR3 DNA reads TGTGCCAGCTCTTCAGGGGGCGGGGGTCAGCCCAAGCATTTT.

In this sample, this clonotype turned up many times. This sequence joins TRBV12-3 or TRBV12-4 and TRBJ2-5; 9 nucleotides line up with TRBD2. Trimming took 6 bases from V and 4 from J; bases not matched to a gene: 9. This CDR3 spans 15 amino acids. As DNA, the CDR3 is TGTGCCAGCAGGCTTAGCGGGAGTGAGCGAGAGACCCAGTACTTC. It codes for CASRLSGSERETQYF.

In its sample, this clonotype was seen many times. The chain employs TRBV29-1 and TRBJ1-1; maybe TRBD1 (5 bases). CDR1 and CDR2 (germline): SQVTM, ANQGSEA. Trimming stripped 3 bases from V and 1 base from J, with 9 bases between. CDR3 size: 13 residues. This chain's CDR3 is CSVDGAGNTEAFF. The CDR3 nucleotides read TGCAGCGTTGATGGGGCGGGGAACACTGAAGCTTTCTTT. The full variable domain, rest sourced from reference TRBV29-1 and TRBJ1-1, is SAVISQKPSRDICQRGTSLTIQCQVDSQVTMMFWYRQQPGQSLTLIATANQGSEATYESGFVIDKFPISRPNLTFSTLTVSNMSPEDSSIYLCSVDGAGNTEAFFGQGTRLTVV.